This T cell receptor (beta chain) was captured by sequencing in a study of cytomegalovirus exposure and HLA in healthy donors. Study overall: The same platform was used for the 120 or so validation repertoires as for the roughly 730 first-cohort repertoires, as reported in a later analysis.

V lost 2 bases to trimming and J lost 7 bases, with 9 bases between them. This CDR3 has 12 amino acids. Germline CDR1 and CDR2: SGHRS and YFSETQ. The table came from immunoSEQ multiplex PCR; TCRdb's copy has only in-frame clones and leaves some out. The sample yields 50,000 or so clones, roughly 94% seen once. Broader study findings: A subsequent analysis found that TCR clusters from the first cohort also tended to co-occur in the 110 or so validation repertoires, with approximately 94% of cluster scores above 0. The study listed 164 cytomegalovirus-associated TCR beta chains. Confirmation was obtained in vitro that a few CMV-associated chains are specific for CMV antigens.

Comment on this clone: What it recognizes is unknown.

The receptor's source is a young man in good health and CMV-seronegative. The rearrangement joins TRBV5-1 to TRBJ1-1; no definite D call. Sequencing was carried out using PBMCs. The CDR3 DNA reads as TGCGCCAGCAGCTTCGGTAATGGTGAAGCTTTCTTT. The encoded protein is CASSFGNGEAFF.